This TCR beta chain was documented in a study of blood T cell repertoires in COVID-19. Source study methods: From reference gene primer amplification, estimates of nucleated cell counts were derived. This table comes from immunoSEQ multiplex PCR, and its TCRdb copy is limited to in-frame clones, with some not included. V and J calls plus clone size are reproduced from that table; the DNA served to infer D and trimming. The sample yields 200,000 to 250,000 clones, over 75% seen once. This CDR3 has 15 residues. Trimming removed 4 bases from V and 3 bases from J, with 16 bases in between. Germline lookup yields CDR1 MDHEN and CDR2 SYDVKM.

Sequenced: peripheral blood. The clonotype comes from a man aged 35-49 years with active or convalescent COVID-19. V is TRBV28 and J is TRBJ2-7; D is possibly TRBD1 (5 bases). CDR3 nucleotide sequence: TGTGCCAGCAGTTCACCAGGGTCCTCTGGCTACGAGCAGTACTTC. Translating it yields CASSSPGSSGYEQYF. Using reference TRBV28 and TRBJ2-7 for the parts outside the CDR3, the full variable domain is DVKVTQSSRYLVKRTGEKVFLECVQDMDHENMFWYRQDPGLGLRLIYFSYDVKMKEKGDIPEGYSVSREKKERFSLILESASTNQTSMYLCASSSPGSSGYEQYFGPGTRLTVT.